A selection of T cell receptor beta chains follows, all from one sample in a study of T cells after yellow fever vaccination. One entry per CDR3 protein results from TCRdb running MiXCR on the 5' RACE reads. The sample records hundreds of thousands of distinct CDR3 sequences, 12% being singletons. This material consisted of PBMCs, taken on the day of the yellow fever booster vaccination. The origin of the receptors is a man aged 25-45 years who received the YFV17D yellow fever vaccine. Each CDR3 is given without its conserved first and last residue. Rows give clone size only sometimes, using once, few, many, or a class for an expanded clone.

J	size	V	length	CDR3
TRBJ2-1	NA	TRBV7-2	13	ASSLPGQNYNEQF
TRBJ2-2	few	TRBV5-1	15	ASSLFGREQRTGELF
TRBJ1-5	few	TRBV4-3	14	ASSQGTGVSNQPQH
TRBJ2-7	NA	TRBV5-1	13	ASSLLSETPYEQY
TRBJ2-4	few	TRBV19	10	ASSIGRQIQY
TRBJ2-7	few	TRBV4-3	12	ASSPYTGGYEQY
TRBJ2-7	NA	TRBV6-2/TRBV6-3	12	ASSYPPTSYEQY
TRBJ2-7	few	TRBV29-1	11	SVHGTVGNEQY
TRBJ2-1	few	TRBV25-1	10	ASSEYVNEQF
TRBJ2-1	few	TRBV24-1	14	ATSDPEGQGVNEQF
TRBJ2-2	NA	TRBV7-9	12	ASSQQYGPGELF
TRBJ2-5	many	TRBV12-5	11	ASGLGTTQTQY
TRBJ1-5	NA	TRBV19	13	ASRRGTGWNQPQH
TRBJ2-2	few	TRBV12-3/TRBV12-4	15	ASSIQLRASNTGELF
TRBJ2-7	NA	TRBV4-3	12	ASSQEPSVGEQY
TRBJ2-7	NA	TRBV30	13	AWDGGLPTSYEQY
TRBJ2-1	few	TRBV7-2	12	ASSLYGSNNEQF
TRBJ2-1	NA	TRBV4-3	13	ASSQTTSSYNEQF
TRBJ2-2	few	TRBV11-2	16	ASSSRGLRPRDTGELF
TRBJ2-3	few	TRBV18	14	ASSQPTGPSTDTQY
TRBJ2-1	few	TRBV3-1	11	ASSHLGHNEQF
TRBJ1-5	many	TRBV7-2	12	ASSFSYADQPQH
TRBJ2-1	once	TRBV11-2	16	ASSGGTSGRYPYNEQF
TRBJ2-4	few	TRBV5-7	15	ASRQGPWADRENIQY
TRBJ2-2	NA	TRBV7-2	13	ASSWGLTNTGELF
TRBJ2-1	many	TRBV18	12	ASSAGVAYNEQF
TRBJ2-6	few	TRBV11-2	17	ASSLERPGGVFGANVLT
TRBJ2-7	NA	TRBV13	10	ASSLGPVPRF
TRBJ2-7	NA	TRBV15	13	ATSTGQLSSYEQY
TRBJ1-1	NA	TRBV20-1	11	SAVMTVNTEAF